This T cell receptor beta chain was documented in a study of cytomegalovirus exposure and HLA in healthy donors. Study summary: Sequencing of 150 million to 200 million T cells in an earlier analysis found approximately 120 million unique TCR beta sequences. Study-wide results and caveats: DRB1 had the most TCR associations and HLA-C the fewest, a later analysis found, with rates varying by HLA locus. Earlier findings revealed that most TCR beta V segments proved productive either about 90% or about 30% of the time. For most TCR sequences rarity was the rule, although some public TCRs occurred in many donors.

The germline gives CDR1 SGHNT, CDR2 YYREEE (reference sequence). This CDR3 is 14 amino acids long. The germline V and J ends were trimmed by 4 bases and 4 bases, with 11 bases remaining between them. The PCR contained 60 Vbeta and 13 Jbeta primers. Measured with immunoSEQ multiplex PCR; TCRdb has only the in-frame clones, and not every one. The profile shows hundreds of thousands of clones, approximately 70% of them singletons. Regarding this clone: The target antigen is unknown.

This chain joins TRBV5-4 and TRBJ2-2, with D possibly TRBD2 on 6 matching bases. This clonotype was obtained from a female donor in good health and CMV-seronegative. The specimen was PBMCs. The CDR3 loop reads CASSTGTSTGELFF. The CDR3, as DNA: TGTGCCAGCAGCACCGGGACTTCCACCGGGGAGCTGTTTTTT.